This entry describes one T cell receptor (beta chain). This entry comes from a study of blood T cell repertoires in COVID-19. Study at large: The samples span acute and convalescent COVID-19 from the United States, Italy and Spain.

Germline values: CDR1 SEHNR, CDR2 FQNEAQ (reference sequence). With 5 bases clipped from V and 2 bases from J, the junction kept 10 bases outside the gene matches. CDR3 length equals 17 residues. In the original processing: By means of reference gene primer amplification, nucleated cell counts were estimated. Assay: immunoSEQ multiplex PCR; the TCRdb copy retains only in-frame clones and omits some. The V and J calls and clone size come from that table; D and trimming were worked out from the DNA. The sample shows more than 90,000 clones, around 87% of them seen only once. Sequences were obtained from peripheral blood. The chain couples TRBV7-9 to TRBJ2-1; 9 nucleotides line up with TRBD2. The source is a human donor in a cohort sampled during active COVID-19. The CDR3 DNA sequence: TGTGCCAGCAGCCCCACGCGAGCGGGGGGAACCTACAATGAGCAGTTCTTC. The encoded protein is CASSPTRAGGTYNEQFF.